The sequence of this T cell receptor (beta chain) was determined in a study of cytomegalovirus exposure and HLA in healthy donors. This CDR3 region has 15 residues. CDR1 SGHTA and CDR2 FQGTGA come from the germline V gene. Trimming took 5 bases from V and 4 from J, leaving 17 bases between them. 60 Vbeta and 13 Jbeta primers were used in PCR. Using immunoSEQ multiplex PCR, the repertoire was profiled, and TCRdb retains in-frame clones only, with some absent. The sample lists about 82,000 clones, 55% to 65% occurring once. Sequencing was done on a sample of PBMCs. The source of this sequence is a woman in her 40s in good health and CMV-seropositive. The genes are TRBV7-3 and TRBJ1-2; D is unresolved. Here the CDR3 DNA reads TGTGCCAGCAGCCCCCGGACGGGAACCACCTATGGCTACACCTTC. Translating it yields CASSPRTGTTYGYTF.